One and the same sample provided the 18 T cell receptor beta chains below, sequenced in a study of blood T cells in healthy people across ages. For the second PCR, which ran for about 6 to 11 cycles, a sample-barcoded 5' primer and a J-beta primer mix were used. TCRdb itself ran the 5' RACE reads through MiXCR, one entry per CDR3 protein. Among about 1 million distinct CDR3 sequences listed, 20% to 25% were seen once. A further study also used this sample, focusing on T cells of mothers and their children.

The sequenced sample consisted of blood. All receptors come from a girl aged 2 to 9 in good health.

V usage is TRBV7-2 and J usage is TRBJ1-1; D is perhaps TRBD1 (6 bases). Deletions cut 5 bases from V and 6 bases from J, with 13 bases between. This CDR3 spans 13 amino acids. Germline lookup yields CDR1 SGHTA and CDR2 FQGNSA. The CDR3 DNA sequence: TGTGCCAGCAGCACCGTGGCAGGGGCTGAAGCTTTCTTT. Protein sequence: CASSTVAGAEAFF.

The J gene is TRBJ2-1, the V gene TRBV20-1, with D perhaps TRBD2 (6 bases). Germline CDR1 is DFQATT and CDR2 is SNEGSKA (reference sequence). The V gene lost 3 bases and the J gene lost 2 bases, with 14 bases spanning the gap. The CDR3 totals 15 residues. CDR3 loop: CSASTLRLAYNEQFF. DNA for the CDR3: TGCAGTGCTAGTACGTTGAGACTAGCCTACAATGAGCAGTTCTTC.

This clonotype came up a few times. The rearrangement links TRBV5-1 to TRBJ2-4; 9 bases align to TRBD1. Per germline, CDR1 SGHRS and CDR2 YFSETQ. The CDR3 is 20 residues long. V trimming: 0 bases; J trimming: 0 bases; junction bases outside the gene matches: 13. The CDR3 region has the DNA TGCGCCAGCAGCTTGGGCGACAGGGGGACGCTACTTTTAGCCAAAAACATTCAGTACTTC. Encoded protein: CASSLGDRGTLLLAKNIQYF.

This clonotype was seen a handful of times. The V gene is TRBV10-2, the J gene TRBJ2-5, with a possible D match to TRBD1 (6 bases). Gene TRBJ2-7 matches the end of the DNA better, so the J call may be wrong. This CDR3 contains 13 residues. CDR1 and CDR2 (germline): WSHSY, SAAADI. The CDR3 loop is CASWDINFAEQYF. For the CDR3, the DNA is TGCGCCAGCTGGGACATAAACTTCGCCGAGCAGTACTTC.

This clonotype was counted a few times. This sequence joins TRBV9 and TRBJ2-7; a weak D match, TRBD1 (6 bases). Germline CDR1 reads SGDLS; CDR2 reads YYNGEE. The CDR3 has 15 residues. The V end was cut by 1 base, the J end by 7 bases, with 18 bases between. Here the CDR3 reads CASSVNGDILREQYF. As DNA, the CDR3 is TGTGCCAGCAGCGTAAACGGGGACATTCTACGAGAGCAGTACTTC. The full variable domain, completed using reference TRBV9 and TRBJ2-7, is DSGVTQTPKHLITATGQRVTLRCSPRSGDLSVYWYQQSLDQGLQFLIQYYNGEERAKGNILERFSAQQFPDLHSELNLSSLELGDSALYFCASSVNGDILREQYFGPGTRLTVT.

A few counts support this clonotype. V usage is TRBV19 and J usage is TRBJ2-5; TRBD1 matches 7 bases. CDR1 and CDR2 from the germline V gene are LNHDA and SQIVND (reference sequence). CDR3 length: 14 residues. J was trimmed by 5 bases and V by 6 bases; bases with no gene match: 9. The CDR3: CASSPGQRSETQYF. The DNA for the CDR3 is TGTGCCAGTAGCCCGGGACAGAGATCCGAGACCCAGTACTTC.

The V gene is TRBV3-1, the J gene TRBJ2-1; 13 nucleotides match TRBD2. The ends lost 4 bases at V and 10 bases at J; junction bases unmatched: 10. In germline, CDR1 is LGHDT, CDR2 YNNKEL (reference sequence). This CDR3 has 16 amino acids. CDR3 coding DNA: TGTGCCAGCAGCCCCTCAAGACTAGCGGGGGGCAGGGAGCAGTTCTTC. Encoded protein: CASSPSRLAGGREQFF.

This sequence joins TRBV11-2 and TRBJ1-1; D is possibly TRBD1 (5 bases). Deletions cut 6 bases from V and 5 bases from J, with 16 bases between. This CDR3 spans 14 amino acids. CDR1 SGHAT and CDR2 FQNNGV come from the germline V gene. In DNA, the CDR3 is TGTGCCAGCAGTACTACCTATGGGGGGACTGAAGCTTTCTTT. This encodes CASSTTYGGTEAFF.

This clonotype was counted only a few times. The chain couples TRBV7-8 to TRBJ2-1; tentatively, D is TRBD2 (5 bases). Looked up from germline, CDR1 is SGHVS and CDR2 is FQNEAQ. Deletions cut 1 base from V and 0 bases from J, with 16 bases between. This CDR3 is 18 amino acids long. CDR3: CASSLEAVAKSSYNEQFF. In DNA form, the CDR3 reads TGTGCCAGCAGCTTAGAGGCCGTAGCGAAAAGCTCCTACAATGAGCAGTTCTTC.

This clonotype was detected many times. The chain is built from TRBV9 and TRBJ2-5, with 8 bases aligning to TRBD1. The junction had 3 bases not matched to a gene; V was cut back by 5 bases and J by 3 bases. This CDR3 contains 13 residues. Germline CDR1 SGDLS, CDR2 YYNGEE. CDR3 in amino acids: CASRSGQEETQYF. In DNA, the CDR3 is TGTGCCAGCAGGTCGGGACAGGAAGAGACCCAGTACTTC.

CDR3 nucleotide sequence: TGCAGTGCCACGCAGGGGCCAAACTACGAGCAGTACTTC. It specifies CSATQGPNYEQYF. This sequence joins TRBV20-1 and TRBJ2-7; D is perhaps TRBD1 (6 bases). The CDR3 runs 13 residues. V was pared by 6 bases and J by 3 bases, with 15 bases between. Germline CDR1 is DFQATT and CDR2 is SNEGSKA (reference sequence).

V is TRBV6-2 or TRBV6-3 and J is TRBJ2-3; unclear D gene. Germline V gene lookup returns CDR1 MNHEY and CDR2 SVGEGT. V was clipped by 6 bases and J by 2 bases, with 18 bases between them. This CDR3 comprises 16 residues. CDR3 nucleotides: TGTGCCAGCAGCGAAGAACGGACGGCTGACACAGATACGCAGTATTTT. This gives the protein CASSEERTADTDTQYF.

This rearrangement joins TRBV4-1 to TRBJ2-2; D uncertain. In germline, CDR1 is MGHRA, CDR2 YSYEKL. V lost 1 base, J lost 8 bases, and 8 bases lay in between. CDR3 length equals 13 residues. The CDR3 spells CASSQVRFGELFF. The CDR3 nucleotides read TGCGCCAGCAGCCAAGTAAGGTTTGGGGAGCTGTTTTTT.

The chain recombines TRBV25-1 with TRBJ2-4, with 7 bases aligning to TRBD1. Germline V lookup: CDR1 MGHDK, CDR2 SYGVNS. The CDR3 has 15 residues. J was trimmed by 1 base and V by 2 bases; bases with no gene match: 2. The CDR3 sequence: CASSEQGEAKNIQYF. CDR3 DNA: TGTGCCAGCAGTGAACAGGGGGAGGCCAAAAACATTCAGTACTTC.

The chain has TRBV11-3 and TRBJ2-3; 13 bases line up with TRBD2. There are 15 residues in the CDR3. The germline V gene has CDR1 SGHNT and CDR2 YENEEA. V trimming: 4 bases; J trimming: 7 bases; junction bases outside the gene matches: 5. The DNA for the CDR3 is TGTGCCAGCAGCTCCGGGACTAGCGGGACAAATACGCAGTATTTT. As protein: CASSSGTSGTNTQYF.

The genes are TRBV20-1 and TRBJ1-2; TRBD1 aligns across 8 bases. V shed 0 bases, J shed 4 bases, and the junction held 28 bases outside the gene matches. Germline V gene data show CDR1 as DFQATT and CDR2 as SNEGSKA (reference sequence). The CDR3 loop spans 22 amino acids. In nucleotides, the CDR3 is TGCAGTGCTAGAGATCTCGGCCTTCCCCCCGGAACCCTGGACAGGGCGGTCTATGGCTACACCTTC. Protein sequence: CSARDLGLPPGTLDRAVYGYTF.

Concerning this clonotype itself: One end of the junction varies from germline; a read error may be responsible. The J gene is TRBJ2-7, the V gene TRBV12-3 or TRBV12-4; the match to TRBD1 covers 10 bases. The CDR3 contains 13 residues. As DNA, the CDR3 is TGTGCCAGCAGTTCCTCGCAGGGGACAGGGGCTAACTTC. Protein: CASSSSQGTGANF.

V and J are TRBV29-1 and TRBJ2-3, with D maybe TRBD2 (6 bases). Deletions cut 6 bases from V and 2 bases from J, with 12 bases between. Germline V CDR1 and CDR2: SQVTM, ANQGSEA. The CDR3 runs 13 residues. CDR3 loop: CSVREAPTDTQYF. The DNA of the CDR3 is TGCAGCGTAAGGGAGGCCCCCACAGATACGCAGTATTTT.